This passage covers 25 T cell receptor beta chains from one sample sequenced in a study of cytomegalovirus exposure and HLA in healthy donors. Primers: 60 Vbeta forward and 13 Jbeta reverse. The method was immunoSEQ multiplex PCR; TCRdb's version includes in-frame clones alone and lacks a portion of them. There are 110,000 or so clones in the sample; about three quarters occur only once, and approximately 12% lies in the top ten. The specimen was PBMCs. The receptors originated from a woman between 35 and 50 years old in good health and CMV-seropositive.

This rearrangement joins TRBV6-5 to TRBJ1-1, with D possibly TRBD1 on 6 matching bases. The CDR3 length is 14 residues. Per germline, CDR1 MNHEY and CDR2 SVGAGI. V was shortened by 2 bases and J by 1 base, with 8 bases between the two germline ends. The chain's CDR3 is CASSYRGTNTEAFF. DNA of the CDR3: TGTGCCAGCAGTTACAGGGGGACGAACACTGAAGCTTTCTTT.

This clone was detected once. The chain links TRBV6-1 to TRBJ2-3, with 8 bases fitting TRBD2. The ends lost 8 bases at V and 4 bases at J; junction bases unmatched: 11. Germline V gene data show CDR1 as MNHNS and CDR2 as SASEGT. The CDR3 loop spans 15 amino acids. The DNA for the CDR3 is TGTGCCAGCCGGTCCGGGGGGGTTTCCGCAGATACGCAGTATTTT. It encodes CASRSGGVSADTQYF.

The chain carries TRBV2 and TRBJ1-5, with TRBD1 identical over 7 bases. CDR1 SNHLY and CDR2 FYNNEI come from the germline V gene. The CDR3 is 13 amino acids. With 9 bases clipped from V and 6 bases from J, the junction kept 8 bases outside the gene matches. CDR3 region: CARGTARGQPQHF. CDR3 coding DNA: TGTGCCAGAGGGACAGCGAGAGGTCAGCCCCAGCATTTT.

The chain recombines TRBV30 with TRBJ1-2; 9 bases are shared with TRBD1. Trimming cost V 3 bases and J 8 bases; bases outside gene matches: 7. Germline values: CDR1 GTSNPN, CDR2 SVGIG (reference sequence). This CDR3 is built from 13 residues. CDR3: CAWRGTGNGGYTF. In DNA, the CDR3 is TGTGCCTGGAGGGGGACAGGGAACGGGGGCTACACCTTC.

The CDR3 DNA reads TGCAGCGTCGGGACAGCCCTGGACGCTGAAGCTTTCTTT. Its protein product is CSVGTALDAEAFF. V gene TRBV29-1 combines with J gene TRBJ1-1, with 7 positions matching TRBD1. Germline CDR1 and CDR2: SQVTM and ANQGSEA. The CDR3 totals 13 residues. The V gene end was trimmed by 6 bases and the J gene end by 6 bases; junction bases not matched to a gene: 10.

This clone has more than one count but fewer than ten. The chain recombines TRBV10-3 with TRBJ2-7; 10 positions match TRBD2. The J segment lost 1 base and the V segment lost 11 bases, leaving 8 bases of the junction unmatched. Germline-derived CDR1 and CDR2 are ENHRY and SYGVKD. This CDR3 is 14 amino acids long. For the CDR3, the DNA is TGTGCCTCCCTTAGCGGGGGGTCATCCTACGAGCAGTACTTC. This encodes CASLSGGSSYEQYF.

This clone appeared a few times. V usage is TRBV6-1 and J usage is TRBJ1-1; D is unclear. Trimming cost V 5 bases and J 1 base, with 14 bases left between them. The CDR3 has 15 amino acids. Germline V gene lookup returns CDR1 MNHNS and CDR2 SASEGT. Here the CDR3 reads CASSPFRPPNTEAFF. The DNA for the CDR3 is TGTGCCAGCAGTCCTTTCAGGCCTCCGAACACTGAAGCTTTCTTT.

The gene calls are TRBV5-1 and TRBJ2-1; 9 bases are shared with TRBD2. The trim removed 0 bases at V and 6 bases at J, leaving 4 bases unmatched. There are 15 residues in the CDR3. Germline V gene sequence: CDR1 SGHRS, CDR2 YFSETQ. Written as DNA, the CDR3 is TGCGCCAGCAGCTTGGGCGGGGGGGATTTCAATGAGCAGTTCTTC. Its translation: CASSLGGGDFNEQFF.

The chain is built from TRBV6-6 and TRBJ1-5; maybe TRBD1 (5 bases). This CDR3 comprises 15 residues. Trimming removed 4 bases from V and 3 bases from J, with 13 bases in between. Germline V gene lookup returns CDR1 MNHNY and CDR2 SVGAGI (reference sequence). The CDR3 DNA reads as TGTGCCAGCAGTTTCGGCAGGGCATCCAATCAGCCCCAGCATTTT. It specifies CASSFGRASNQPQHF.

This chain connects TRBV11-2 to TRBJ2-7; 9 bases fit TRBD1. V lost 6 bases and J lost 0; bases outside the gene matches: 9. This CDR3 comprises 16 residues. Germline assignment: CDR1 SGHAT and CDR2 FQNNGV. The CDR3 DNA reads as TGTGCCAGCAGAACCGGGACAGGGTACCTCTCCTACGAGCAGTACTTC. Protein: CASRTGTGYLSYEQYF. Looking up the rest from reference TRBV11-2 and TRBJ2-7 gives the full variable domain: EAGVAQSPRYKIIEKRQSVAFWCNPISGHATLYWYQQILGQGPKLLIQFQNNGVVDDSQLPKDRFSAERLKGVDSTLKIQPAKLEDSAVYLCASRTGTGYLSYEQYFGPGTRLTVT.

The chain carries TRBV4-1 and TRBJ1-2, with TRBD1 identical over 8 bases. Germline CDR1 reads MGHRA; CDR2 reads YSYEKL. The CDR3 spans 14 residues. V was pared by 2 bases and J by 8 bases, with 7 bases of the junction left unmatched. The CDR3 DNA reads as TGCGCCAGCAGCCAACCAGGACAGGGCCGGGGCTACACCTTC. Translating gives CASSQPGQGRGYTF.

This clone was picked up one time. The J gene is TRBJ2-7, the V gene TRBV7-6, with TRBD2 identical over 7 bases. This CDR3 has 13 residues. V was pared by 1 base and J by 3 bases, with 0 bases of the junction left unmatched. In germline, CDR1 is SGHVS, CDR2 FNYEAQ. This CDR3 reads CASSLGDYYEQYF. The CDR3 DNA follows: TGTGCCAGCAGCTTAGGGGACTACTACGAGCAGTACTTC.

V gene TRBV6-5 combines with J gene TRBJ2-7; 9 bases are a match to TRBD2. With 6 bases clipped from V and 6 bases from J, the junction kept 9 bases outside the gene matches. CDR1 and CDR2 (germline): MNHEY, SVGAGI. CDR3 length equals 14 residues. The CDR3 DNA is TGTGCCAGCAGGACGAGGCGGGGGGGCCCCGAGCAGTACTTC. It specifies CASRTRRGGPEQYF.

This chain uses TRBV5-6 with TRBJ1-3, with no clear D. CDR3 length: 16 residues. V shed 0 bases and J shed 0 bases, with 10 bases lying between them. Germline values: CDR1 SGHDT, CDR2 YYEEEE. The CDR3 protein is CASSLGRSSSGNTIYF. CDR3 in DNA: TGTGCCAGCAGCTTGGGGCGGTCAAGCTCTGGAAACACCATATATTTT.

V and J are TRBV29-1 and TRBJ1-1, with 7 bases fitting TRBD1. The CDR3 covers 14 residues. Looked up from germline, CDR1 is SQVTM and CDR2 is ANQGSEA. V was pared by 7 bases and J by 0 bases, with 8 bases of the junction left unmatched. The CDR3 DNA follows: TGCAGCGCCTTGGGACAGACCATGAACACTGAAGCTTTCTTT. Its translation: CSALGQTMNTEAFF.

V gene TRBV28 combines with J gene TRBJ1-2, with D tentatively TRBD1 (5 bases). Germline CDR1 and CDR2: MDHEN and SYDVKM. This CDR3 is 15 amino acids long. Trimming left V 1 base short and J 3 bases short, with 12 bases between. In DNA form, the CDR3 reads TGTGCCAGCAGTTTATTGGGAGGGGTCGACTATGGCTACACCTTC. This gives the protein CASSLLGGVDYGYTF.

The chain uses TRBV18 and TRBJ1-1, with D perhaps TRBD1 (6 bases). Looked up from germline, CDR1 is KGHSH and CDR2 is LQKENI. CDR3 length: 16 amino acids. With 0 bases removed from V and 4 bases from J, the gap between germline ends came to 15 bases. CDR3 residues: CASSPPVGAIRTEAFF. The CDR3 DNA sequence: TGTGCCAGCTCACCACCGGTGGGGGCTATTCGCACTGAAGCTTTCTTT.

This clone came up a few times. The V gene is TRBV7-9, the J gene TRBJ1-6; maybe TRBD1 (5 bases). Trimming shortened V by 5 bases and J by 9 bases, and 23 bases separated the two germline ends. The CDR3 is 17 amino acids. Per the germline V gene, CDR1 is SEHNR and CDR2 is FQNEAQ (reference sequence). The CDR3 sequence is CASSPLIGQGWGSPLHF. CDR3 nucleotides: TGTGCCAGCAGCCCATTGATCGGGCAGGGATGGGGTTCACCCCTCCACTTT.

This chain connects TRBV5-1 to TRBJ2-1; 7 bases are shared with TRBD1. V shed 5 bases and J 2 bases; nucleotides not matched to a gene: 4. The CDR3 covers 14 residues. Germline CDR1 reads SGHRS; CDR2 reads YFSETQ. In DNA, the CDR3 is TGCGCCAGCAGACAGGGGAGCCCCTACAATGAGCAGTTCTTC. Residues: CASRQGSPYNEQFF.

The chain has TRBV27 and TRBJ2-3; 9 bases align to TRBD1. The CDR3 consists of 14 residues. Unmatched junction bases numbered 2, after V lost 4 bases and J lost 3 bases. CDR1 and CDR2 from the germline V gene are MNHEY and SMNVEV (reference sequence). The CDR3 region has the DNA TGTGCCAGCAGTTCGGGACAGGGAACAGATACGCAGTATTTT. This codes for CASSSGQGTDTQYF.

The chain carries TRBV9 and TRBJ1-1, with D possibly TRBD1 on 5 matching bases. The germline gives CDR1 SGDLS, CDR2 YYNGEE. The V gene lost 4 bases and the J gene lost 0 bases, with 13 bases spanning the gap. This CDR3 is 15 amino acids long. The CDR3 DNA sequence: TGTGCCAGCAGCAGCAGGGTGACCCTGAACACTGAAGCTTTCTTT. Translated: CASSSRVTLNTEAFF.

The chain employs TRBV11-2 and TRBJ1-1, with a possible D match to TRBD1 (6 bases). The CDR3 totals 15 residues. Trimming stripped 0 bases from V and 5 bases from J, with 13 bases between. Germline V gene data show CDR1 as SGHAT and CDR2 as FQNNGV. In DNA, the CDR3 is TGTGCCAGCAGCTTAGATTTAGGGGGTGGAACTGAAGCTTTCTTT. This codes for CASSLDLGGGTEAFF. Full variable domain (rest looked up from reference TRBV11-2 and TRBJ1-1): EAGVAQSPRYKIIEKRQSVAFWCNPISGHATLYWYQQILGQGPKLLIQFQNNGVVDDSQLPKDRFSAERLKGVDSTLKIQPAKLEDSAVYLCASSLDLGGGTEAFFGQGTRLTVV.

The chain has TRBV7-3 and TRBJ2-3; possible D gene TRBD2, 6 bases. The CDR3 is 14 residues long. Per the germline V gene, CDR1 is SGHTA and CDR2 is FQGTGA. V shed 6 bases and J shed 4 bases, with 14 bases lying between them. The CDR3 DNA sequence: TGTGCCAGCAGGGCCGGGGGATCCGCAGATACGCAGTATTTT. It encodes CASRAGGSADTQYF. The full variable domain, its missing parts supplied by reference TRBV7-3 and TRBJ2-3, is GAGVSQTPSNKVTEKGKYVELRCDPISGHTALYWYRQSLGQGPEFLIYFQGTGAADDSGLPNDRFFAVRPEGSVSTLKIQRTERGDSAVYLCASRAGGSADTQYFGPGTRLTVL.

A note on this clone: At one boundary the junction diverges from the germline segment, which might be a read error. The rearrangement uses TRBV5-1 and TRBJ2-1; TRBD1 agrees at 9 bases. The CDR3 spans 15 residues. From germline, CDR1 is SGHRS and CDR2 YFSETQ. CDR3 loop: CTSSLAGQGIYEQFF. In nucleotides, the CDR3 is TGCACCAGCAGCTTGGCTGGACAGGGGATATATGAGCAGTTCTTC.

On this clone itself: Other DNA sequences in the sample encode the same CDR3. The rearrangement joins TRBV18 to TRBJ2-7, with D uncertain. This CDR3 comprises 11 residues. Trimming shortened V by 2 bases and J by 4 bases, and 3 bases separated the two germline ends. Germline lookup yields CDR1 KGHSH and CDR2 LQKENI. The CDR3 reads CASSPEYEQYF. The CDR3 region has the DNA TGTGCCAGCTCACCAGAGTACGAGCAGTACTTC.